The clone carrying this T cell receptor beta chain was seen repeatedly, ten times or more. The antigen is unknown. Sequencing was performed with immunoSEQ multiplex PCR; in TCRdb, only in-frame clones are kept and a portion is missing. This table holds about 16,000 clones, 55% to 75% found once. Focal radiation and CTLA-4 blockade (ipilimumab) were tested in chemo-refractory metastatic non-small-cell lung cancer patients. The sample comes from a study of radiotherapy plus CTLA-4 blockade in lung cancer. Overall study: Objective responses emerged in roughly a sixth of patients, and 30% to 40% attained disease control. Study-wide results and caveats: Expansion in blood of tumor-derived TCR clones was seen after radiotherapy plus ipilimumab.

The germline V and J ends were trimmed by 5 bases and 4 bases, with 16 bases remaining between them. Germline assignment: CDR1 SGHVS and CDR2 FQNEAQ. This CDR3 region has 15 residues. The input for sequencing was peripheral blood, taken from a patient treated with radiotherapy plus ipilimumab. The sequence came from a human donor with non-small cell lung cancer whose response to radiotherapy plus ipilimumab could not be evaluated. This chain uses TRBV7-8 with TRBJ2-3; maybe TRBD1 (7 bases). The CDR3 DNA follows: TGTGCCAGCAGCCAGGGGGAGGCCCGGGCAGATACGCAGTATTTT. Protein sequence: CASSQGEARADTQYF.